The 12 T cell receptor beta chains presented below share a single source sample, sequenced in a study of chemoradiotherapy in HPV16-positive cancers. TCRdb keeps only in-frame clones here, not all; method: immunoSEQ multiplex PCR. The table records 5,000 or so clones, 70% to 80% of them present only once. This sample was taken from a patient who underwent chemoradiotherapy. These receptors all come from a human donor with HPV-associated anogenital cancer.

The chain recombines TRBV7-6 with TRBJ2-7; no clear D gene. The germline CDR1 and CDR2 sequences are SGHVS and FNYEAQ. The ends were cut back, 1 base at V and 6 bases at J, with 10 bases in the middle. The CDR3 loop spans 13 amino acids. CDR3 sequence: CASSLGTGPEQYF. The CDR3 DNA reads TGTGCCAGCAGCTTAGGGACCGGGCCCGAGCAGTACTTC.

This clone was seen just once. The V call is TRBV7-9, the J call TRBJ1-2; 8 nucleotides align to TRBD1. Germline lookup yields CDR1 SEHNR and CDR2 FQNEAQ (reference sequence). CDR3 length equals 14 residues. V trimming: 5 bases; J trimming: 12 bases; junction bases outside the gene matches: 14. The CDR3 region has the DNA TGTGCCAGCAGCCAACAGGGGGGAGCCCCACTCGACACCTTC. Translating gives CASSQQGGAPLDTF.

This clone is a singleton in its sample. V gene TRBV6-1 combines with J gene TRBJ2-3; D not certain. The germline gives CDR1 MNHNS, CDR2 SASEGT. This CDR3 is built from 14 residues. V lost 1 base to trimming and J lost 6 bases, with 11 bases between them. As DNA, the CDR3 is TGTGCCAGCAGTGAAGGCGCTTACGGCGATACGCAGTATTTT. This sequence encodes CASSEGAYGDTQYF.

J is TRBJ2-7 and V is TRBV5-6; D not resolved. The germline V gene has CDR1 SGHDT and CDR2 YYEEEE. V lost 4 bases and J lost 5, with 16 bases in between. The CDR3 runs to 14 residues. The CDR3 here is CASSRYSANNEQYF. The CDR3 nucleotides are TGTGCCAGCAGCCGGTACAGCGCCAATAACGAGCAGTACTTC.

In its sample, this clone is large. V usage is TRBV7-2 and J usage is TRBJ1-5, with D unclear. CDR3 length equals 13 residues. Deletions cut 1 base from V and 6 bases from J, with 7 bases between. The V gene's germline CDR1 is SGHTA and CDR2 FQGNSA. The chain's CDR3 is CASSLEASQPQHF. The CDR3 DNA sequence: TGTGCCAGCAGCTTAGAGGCGTCTCAGCCCCAGCATTTT. The full variable domain, rest sourced from reference TRBV7-2 and TRBJ1-5, is GAGVSQSPSNKVTEKGKDVELRCDPISGHTALYWYRQSLGQGLEFLIYFQGNSAPDKSGLPSDRFSAERTGGSVSTLTIQRTQQEDSAVYLCASSLEASQPQHFGDGTRLSIL.

This chain connects TRBV28 to TRBJ1-1; 8 bases align to TRBD1. This CDR3 comprises 14 residues. V lost 4 bases to trimming and J lost 1 base; unmatched junction nucleotides: 2. Germline V gives CDR1 MDHEN, CDR2 SYDVKM. Here the CDR3 DNA reads TGTGCCAGCAGTTCTACAGGGGGGAACACTGAAGCTTTCTTT. Translation gives CASSSTGGNTEAFF. The full variable domain, completed using reference TRBV28 and TRBJ1-1, is DVKVTQSSRYLVKRTGEKVFLECVQDMDHENMFWYRQDPGLGLRLIYFSYDVKMKEKGDIPEGYSVSREKKERFSLILESASTNQTSMYLCASSSTGGNTEAFFGQGTRLTVV.

The V call is TRBV6-4, the J call TRBJ1-1; D is unclear. Per the germline V gene, CDR1 is MRHNA and CDR2 is SNTAGT. The V gene lost 4 bases and the J gene lost 2 bases, with 8 bases spanning the gap. CDR3 length: 13 amino acids. The CDR3 protein is CASSALRNTEAFF. Written as DNA, the CDR3 is TGTGCCAGCAGTGCCCTAAGAAACACTGAAGCTTTCTTT.

This clone was detected only once. The chain carries TRBV19 and TRBJ2-2, with unresolved D. This CDR3 is built from 14 residues. Trimming removed 7 bases at V and 3 bases at J, with 12 bases between. Germline CDR1 is LNHDA and CDR2 is SQIVND (reference sequence). The CDR3 spells CASISLGDTGELFF. Here the CDR3 DNA reads TGTGCCAGTATTTCGCTCGGTGACACCGGGGAGCTGTTTTTT.

The chain combines TRBV7-9 with TRBJ2-7, with 9 positions matching TRBD2. Germline-derived CDR1 and CDR2 are SEHNR and FQNEAQ (reference sequence). V dropped 1 base and J dropped 6; count of bases not matched to a gene: 10. CDR3 length: 16 residues. CDR3 coding DNA: TGTGCCAGCAGCTTAGGAGATAGCGGGAGAACGGGCGAGCAGTACTTC. It specifies CASSLGDSGRTGEQYF.

The genes are TRBV30 and TRBJ2-3, with D possibly called TRBD1 or TRBD2 (5 bases each). V lost 0 bases and J 2 bases, leaving 12 bases between the germline ends. The CDR3 covers 15 residues. CDR1 is GTSNPN and CDR2 is SVGIG in the germline V gene (reference sequence). The CDR3 protein is CAWSVGTGLTDTQYF. The DNA of the CDR3 is TGTGCCTGGAGTGTAGGGACGGGCCTCACAGATACGCAGTATTTT.

The V gene is TRBV6-5, the J gene TRBJ2-5; D perhaps matches TRBD2 (6 bases). Trimming took 6 bases from V and 2 from J, leaving 16 bases between them. Germline-derived CDR1 and CDR2 are MNHEY and SVGAGI. The CDR3 covers 15 residues. In DNA form, the CDR3 reads TGTGCCAGCAGCCCGAGGTTGGGGAGGCAAGAGACCCAGTACTTC. This gives the protein CASSPRLGRQETQYF.

This clone was detected a few times. The chain is built from TRBV6-1 and TRBJ1-1; unclear D gene. Deletions cut 1 base from V and 3 bases from J, with 6 bases between. This CDR3 is built from 13 residues. Germline CDR1 is MNHNS and CDR2 is SASEGT. Here the CDR3 DNA reads TGTGCCAGCAGTGAAGTTCGGGACACTGAAGCTTTCTTT. Its protein is CASSEVRDTEAFF.